A single sample is the source of the 6 T cell receptor beta chains below, sequenced in a study of cytomegalovirus exposure and HLA in healthy donors. PCR used 60 Vbeta primers and 13 Jbeta primers. Libraries were prepared by immunoSEQ multiplex PCR; TCRdb keeps only in-frame clonotypes and omits some of them. The repertoire holds 170,000 or so clones, with roughly 84% as singletons. The sequenced material came from PBMCs. The receptors stem from a boy aged 2 to 9 in good health and CMV-seronegative.

This chain uses TRBV7-9 with TRBJ2-7, with D unclear. From germline, CDR1 is SEHNR and CDR2 FQNEAQ (reference sequence). Trimming cost V 5 bases and J 0 bases, with 8 bases left between them. The CDR3 sequence is 13 residues long. For the CDR3, the DNA is TGTGCCAGCAGCGAAGACAACTCCTACGAGCAGTACTTC. The encoded protein is CASSEDNSYEQYF.

V usage is TRBV5-1 and J usage is TRBJ1-2; the match to TRBD1 covers 10 bases. The CDR3 runs 14 residues. Trimming cost V 0 bases and J 7 bases; bases outside gene matches: 3. CDR1 is SGHRS and CDR2 is YFSETQ in the germline V gene. DNA for the CDR3: TGCGCCAGCAGCTTGGGACAGGGGGCGTTTGGCTACACCTTC. It specifies CASSLGQGAFGYTF. Full variable domain (missing parts from reference TRBV5-1 and TRBJ1-2): KAGVTQTPRYLIKTRGQQVTLSCSPISGHRSVSWYQQTPGQGLQFLFEYFSETQRNKGNFPGRFSGRQFSNSRSEMNVSTLELGDSALYLCASSLGQGAFGYTFGSGTRLTVV.

The gene calls are TRBV2 and TRBJ2-6; D possibly corresponds to TRBD1 (6 bases). Germline lookup yields CDR1 SNHLY and CDR2 FYNNEI. Trimming cost V 2 bases and J 0 bases, with 17 bases left between them. The CDR3 spans 19 residues. CDR3 bases: TGTGCCAGCAGTGAATTCGGGCAGGGGTTCCTCTCTGGGGCCAACGTCCTGACTTTC. Protein: CASSEFGQGFLSGANVLTF.

The chain uses TRBV7-3 and TRBJ2-7; D possibly corresponds to TRBD2 (5 bases). Trimming left V 2 bases short and J 7 bases short, with 15 bases between. Germline V gives CDR1 SGHTA, CDR2 FQGTGA. The CDR3 contains 14 residues. The chain's CDR3 is CASSLLPGTKEQYF. The CDR3 DNA reads TGTGCCAGCAGCTTACTTCCGGGAACGAAGGAGCAGTACTTC. The entire variable domain, with the rest obtained from reference TRBV7-3 and TRBJ2-7, is as follows: GAGVSQTPSNKVTEKGKYVELRCDPISGHTALYWYRQSLGQGPEFLIYFQGTGAADDSGLPNDRFFAVRPEGSVSTLKIQRTERGDSAVYLCASSLLPGTKEQYFGPGTRLTVT.

The chain recombines TRBV18 with TRBJ2-5; D perhaps matches TRBD2 (5 bases). Looked up from germline, CDR1 is KGHSH and CDR2 is LQKENI. Trimming left V 2 bases short and J 9 bases short, with 19 bases between. This CDR3 region has 15 residues. The CDR3 sequence: CASSPVSLGVGAQYF. Here the CDR3 DNA reads TGTGCCAGCTCACCAGTCTCTCTCGGGGTCGGGGCCCAGTACTTC.

About this clone: Its ends do not fully match the called genes, so a read error is possible. The chain joins TRBV6-6 to TRBJ2-7; 8 nucleotides match TRBD1. Germline loops: CDR1 MNHNY, CDR2 SVGAGI (reference sequence). The CDR3 is 12 amino acids. The CDR3 region is CASSYSYRDRTF. The CDR3, as DNA: TGTGCCAGCAGTTACTCATACCGGGACAGGACGTTC.